The rows below give T cell receptor beta chains drawn from one sample of a study of beta chain features in type 1 diabetes. TCRdb's copy holds only in-frame clones and misses some; the assay was immunoSEQ multiplex PCR. The sample shows around 160,000 clones, roughly 9% of them seen only once. Material: central memory CD4+ T cells from blood. The receptors shown here come from a woman in her twenties or thirties with type 1 diabetes. CDR3s include the opening cysteine and the closing phenylalanine or tryptophan. Each record gives: J gene, V gene, clone size, D gene, CDR3 DNA, CDR3 protein. A D gene is named only where the DNA matches it firmly. Some rows mark clone size as missing; the rest say once, few, many or name a class of expanded clone.

TRBJ2-7	TRBV7-2	-	TRBD1	TGTGCCAGCAGCTCAGACGCCGGGACAGCTCCCTACGAGCAGTACTTC	CASSSDAGTAPYEQYF
TRBJ1-5	TRBV21-1	-	-	TGTGCCAGCAGCCCCTTGGGAAAGCGGGATAGCAATCAGCCCCAGCATTTT	CASSPLGKRDSNQPQHF
TRBJ1-2	TRBV6-4	-	-	TGTGCCAGCAGTCGGACAAGTGGGAACTATGGCTACACCTTC	CASSRTSGNYGYTF
TRBJ2-3	TRBV5-8	-	TRBD2	TGTGCCAGCAGCTTAAGACGAGCGGGAAACACAGATACGCAGTATTTT	CASSLRRAGNTDTQYF
TRBJ2-5	TRBV6-5	few	-	TGTGCCAGCAGTTACGATTCCTTTGAGGAGACCCAGTACTTC	CASSYDSFEETQYF
TRBJ1-2	TRBV7-8	many	TRBD1	TGTGCCAGCAGCGCTCGGACAGGGAGCTATGGCTACACCTTC	CASSARTGSYGYTF
TRBJ2-3	TRBV2	-	TRBD2	TGTGCCAGCACTCCCTCAATGCTAGCGGAGAACACAGATACGCAGTATTTT	CASTPSMLAENTDTQYF
TRBJ1-4	TRBV29-1	few	-	TGCAGCGTTGCGGTAGGGGGTGAAAAACTGTTTTTT	CSVAVGGEKLFF
TRBJ1-1	TRBV28	-	TRBD1	TGTGCCAGCAGGGGTAGGACAGGGGGCGTGTGGACTGAAGCTTTCTTT	CASRGRTGGVWTEAFF
TRBJ1-5	TRBV19	-	-	TGTGCCAGTAGGTCTCCCTATCAGCCCCAGCATTTT	CASRSPYQPQHF
TRBJ2-5	TRBV5-1	few	-	TGCGCCAGCAGCTTTTTGGGGACGGGGGAAGAGACCCAGTACTTC	CASSFLGTGEETQYF
TRBJ1-4	TRBV6-4	-	-	TGTGCCAGCAGCCGGGGGTTAGGTGAAAAACTGTTTTTT	CASSRGLGEKLFF
TRBJ1-2	TRBV7-2	few	-	TGTGCCAGCAGCTTGGCGGGACGCCCGTATGGCTACACCTTC	CASSLAGRPYGYTF
TRBJ1-1	TRBV30	few	TRBD1	TGTGCCTGGAACGCAGGGGGACCGAACACTGAAGCTTTCTTT	CAWNAGGPNTEAFF
TRBJ2-7	TRBV6-5	few	TRBD1	TGTGCCAGCAGTTACTCCCCGGGACAGGGGTACGAGCAGTACTTC	CASSYSPGQGYEQYF
TRBJ2-2	TRBV9	few	TRBD2	TGTGCCAGCAGCGTCACTAGCGGGAGATTGTCCGGGGAGCTGTTTTTT	CASSVTSGRLSGELFF
TRBJ1-1	TRBV7-8	few	-	TGTGCCAGCAGCTTAGTGGGAGGGGTGGTCACTGAAGCTTTCTTT	CASSLVGGVVTEAFF
TRBJ2-2	TRBV29-1	few	-	TGCAGCGTCAGGATATGGCAGGCGAACACCGGGGAGCTGTTTTTT	CSVRIWQANTGELFF
TRBJ1-3	TRBV4-2	-	TRBD1	TGTGCCAGCAGCCAAGGACAGGGGGACACCATATATTTT	CASSQGQGDTIYF
TRBJ2-1	TRBV5-1	few	TRBD2	TGCGCCAGCAGCTCCCCGGGACTAGCGGGAGGGGAGCAGTTCTTC	CASSSPGLAGGEQFF
TRBJ2-1	TRBV5-6	many	TRBD1	TGTGCCAGCAGCTTGGCTAGGGGGCAAATTTCCTACAATGAGCAGTTCTTC	CASSLARGQISYNEQFF
TRBJ2-5	TRBV28	few	TRBD2	TGTGCCAGCAGACCCTTTAGCGGGAGATTTGGAGAGACCCAGTACTTC	CASRPFSGRFGETQYF
TRBJ2-7	TRBV5-1	-	-	TGCGCCAGCAGATCACAGGGAACCTCCTACGAGCAGTACTTC	CASRSQGTSYEQYF
TRBJ1-5	TRBV29-1	few	-	TGCAGCGTTGTCCTGCAGAACAATCAGCCCCAGCATTTT	CSVVLQNNQPQHF
TRBJ1-5	TRBV30	-	TRBD1	TGTGCCTGGAGGGGGGACAGTGCCAATCAGCCCCAGCATTTT	CAWRGDSANQPQHF
TRBJ2-1	TRBV20-1	few	-	TGCAGTGCCCGTGCCTACAATGAGCAGTTCTTC	CSARAYNEQFF
TRBJ2-1	TRBV5-1	few	TRBD2	TGCGCCAGCAGCCCTCTGACTAGCGGGACGGGGAATGAGCAGTTCTTC	CASSPLTSGTGNEQFF
TRBJ1-1	TRBV4-2	few	TRBD1	TGTGCCAGCAGCCCGGGGACAGGGGTGAACACTGAAGCTTTCTTT	CASSPGTGVNTEAFF
TRBJ2-7	TRBV18	-	-	TGTGCCAGCTCACGGGGCAGGAGCTCCTACGAGCAGTACTTC	CASSRGRSSYEQYF
TRBJ1-5	TRBV2	few	-	TGTGCCAGGGGAACAGGAATCAATCAGCCCCAGCATTTT	CARGTGINQPQHF
TRBJ2-5	TRBV19	-	TRBD2	TGTGCCAGTAGCAATAGCGGGGCGGAGACCCAGTACTTC	CASSNSGAETQYF
TRBJ1-2	TRBV7-2	-	-	TGTGCCAGCAGCTTAGAGGGGGTTAACTATGGCTACACCTTC	CASSLEGVNYGYTF
TRBJ2-1	TRBV6-5	-	TRBD2	TGTGCCAGCAGTTACTCGAACCCCGCGGGAGTAGTGTTCTTC	CASSYSNPAGVVFF
TRBJ2-1	TRBV6-5	-	TRBD2	TGTGCCAGCAGCGCGGGACTAGCGGGAGCTCGTGAGCAGTTCTTC	CASSAGLAGAREQFF
TRBJ2-1	TRBV7-9	-	-	TGTGCCAGCAGCCAGGGGCTTAGCGACAATGAGCAGTTCTTC	CASSQGLSDNEQFF
TRBJ2-1	TRBV7-3	-	-	TGTGCCAGCAGCTTGCGGGCGGAAATGGGGTACAATGAGCAGTTCTTC	CASSLRAEMGYNEQFF
TRBJ2-1	TRBV29-1	few	TRBD2	TGCAGTGGGGAGGGGATAGACAATGAGCAGTTCTTC	CSGEGIDNEQFF
TRBJ1-2	TRBV28	few	-	TGTGCCAGCAGAACCGGGACTAACTATGGCTACACCTTC	CASRTGTNYGYTF
TRBJ1-1	TRBV6-5	few	-	TGTGCCAGCAAGGACTGGAACACTGAAGCTTTCTTT	CASKDWNTEAFF
TRBJ2-1	TRBV27	few	TRBD2	TGTGCCAGCAGCCGCGTAACAGCGGGACTTTACAATGAGCAGTTCTTC	CASSRVTAGLYNEQFF
TRBJ1-2	TRBV28	-	-	TGTGCCAGCAGTTCCCAGGGCAGGGCCGGTGGCTACACCTTC	CASSSQGRAGGYTF
TRBJ2-1	TRBV7-3	-	TRBD2	TGTGCCAGCAGCCCTAGACTAGCGGGAGTAAGTGAGCAGTTCTTC	CASSPRLAGVSEQFF
TRBJ2-1	TRBV30	many	-	TGTGCCTGGAGCGATAAACGGGCCTACAATGAGCAGTTCTTC	CAWSDKRAYNEQFF
TRBJ1-2	TRBV19	few	-	TGTGCCAGTAGTATCCAGGGGACCAACTATGGCTACACCTTC	CASSIQGTNYGYTF
TRBJ2-7	TRBV5-1	-	TRBD2	TGCGCCAGCAGCGGACTAGCGGGAGCACACGAGCAGTACTTC	CASSGLAGAHEQYF
TRBJ1-1	TRBV29-1	few	TRBD1	TGCAGCGTGGCCCGGACAGGGGGGATTGAAGCTTTCTTT	CSVARTGGIEAFF
TRBJ1-3	TRBV30	-	-	TGTGCCTGGAGTGTACTGAGGGCCGGCTCTGGAAACACCATATATTTT	CAWSVLRAGSGNTIYF
TRBJ2-7	TRBV29-1	-	-	TGCAGCGTTGAATATGAGGGATTCGGCGAGCAGTACTTC	CSVEYEGFGEQYF
TRBJ2-1	TRBV28	-	TRBD2	TGTGCCAGCAGTTTAAGCGGGAGGTCGTACAATGAGCAGTTCTTC	CASSLSGRSYNEQFF
TRBJ1-5	TRBV27	-	TRBD1	TGTGCCAGCAGTCCAGACAGGGGGGATAGCAATCAGCCCCAGCATTTT	CASSPDRGDSNQPQHF
TRBJ2-1	TRBV4-2	-	-	TGTGCCAGCAGCCAGCCTAGCGATTCCTACAATGAGCAGTTCTTC	CASSQPSDSYNEQFF